The source of this TCR beta chain is a study of shared clonotypes between healthy human individuals. Comment on this clone: Its specificity is unknown.

A CD45RA-negative memory subset and a CD45RA+ naive subset were separated from the CD4+ cells. V shed 5 bases and J 14 bases; nucleotides not matched to a gene: 14. CDR3 length equals 13 residues. Germline assignment: CDR1 SQVTM and CDR2 ANQGSEA. The study's findings and limits: Compared with memory subsets, naive subsets generally had larger estimated richness.

Deep was the level at which the assay was run. The protocol was immunoSEQ multiplex PCR, while the TCRdb copy is restricted to in-frame clones and leaves out a portion. The sample lists a few million clones, 80% to 95% occurring once. This TCR was sampled from a young man in good health. Some clones in this sample may be carry-over from other donors' samples. Sequencing used naive CD4+ T cells from PBMCs. Stated subset: CD45RA+ positively selected. The genes are TRBV29-1 and TRBJ2-1; 8 nucleotides line up with TRBD2. The CDR3 nucleotides are TGCAGCGTTCTTGGGGACCTCAGCGGGAGAAAGTTCTTC. It codes for CSVLGDLSGRKFF.